What follows are 29 T cell receptor beta chains derived from one specimen sequenced in a study of CXCR3-negative and CXCR3-positive naive CD8 T cells. The study, taken as a whole, reports: TRB CDR3s were more hydrophobic in CXCR3-positive than in CXCR3-negative naive cells.

For these receptors, no antigen is known. The authors prepared UMI-labeled TRB cDNA libraries by 5' RACE. TCRdb reprocessed the 5' RACE reads, keeping one entry per CDR3 protein, no DNA. The sample data list 150,000 to 180,000 distinct CDR3 sequences. The sample was naive CXCR3+ CD8+ T cells from blood. The sample's subset: CD45RO-CCR7+CD27+CD95- naive CD8+ T cells expressing CXCR3 (TNR3+). The receptors shown here come from a human donor in good health. Some clones in this sample may be carry-over from other donors' samples.

This chain links TRBV20-1 with TRBJ2-1. Germline lookup yields CDR1 DFQATT and CDR2 SNEGSKA (reference sequence). This CDR3 spans 14 amino acids. This CDR3 is CSARTIPHDNEQFF.

The chain carries TRBV28 and TRBJ2-2; as DNA is missing, the TRBD1 call by TCRdb cannot be tested. This CDR3 contains 15 residues. From germline, CDR1 is MDHEN and CDR2 SYDVKM. The CDR3 is CASSLRGLRAGELFF. Using reference TRBV28 and TRBJ2-2 for the parts outside the CDR3, the full variable domain is DVKVTQSSRYLVKRTGEKVFLECVQDMDHENMFWYRQDPGLGLRLIYFSYDVKMKEKGDIPEGYSVSREKKERFSLILESASTNQTSMYLCASSLRGLRAGELFFGEGSRLTVL.

The rearrangement joins TRBV12-3 or TRBV12-4 to TRBJ2-5. The CDR3 sequence is 14 residues long. The CDR3: CASSLADIGKTQYF.

J is TRBJ2-7 and V is TRBV28; TCRdb calls TRBD1, which cannot be checked without DNA. The CDR3 contains 15 residues. Germline V gives CDR1 MDHEN, CDR2 SYDVKM. The CDR3 sequence is CASSHFGGYSYEQYF.

The chain is built from TRBV7-9 and TRBJ1-2; TCRdb indicates TRBD1, and absent DNA this call remains unverified. The CDR3 runs 15 residues. Germline CDR1 is SEHNR and CDR2 is FQNEAQ (reference sequence). CDR3 sequence reads: CASSEQGAPNYGYTF. Using reference TRBV7-9 and TRBJ1-2 for the parts outside the CDR3, the full variable domain is DTGVSQNPRHKITKRGQNVTFRCDPISEHNRLYWYRQTLGQGPEFLTYFQNEAQLEKSRLLSDRFSAERPKGSFSTLEIQRTEQGDSAMYLCASSEQGAPNYGYTFGSGTRLTVV.

The chain carries TRBV11-2 and TRBJ2-5; with no DNA, the TCRdb D assignment of TRBD1 cannot be verified. Looked up from germline, CDR1 is SGHAT and CDR2 is FQNNGV. This CDR3 has 19 amino acids. CDR3 region: CASSSLQGESRNLKETQYF.

The rearrangement links TRBV24-1 to TRBJ1-5; the D call of TRBD1 rests on TCRdb alone, since no DNA is present to check it. This CDR3 comprises 15 residues. CDR1 is KGHDR and CDR2 is SFDVKD in the germline V gene. The CDR3 reads CATSDRQGGTQPQHF.

This chain's CDR3 is CASLTGQVDNEQFF. This chain joins TRBV28 and TRBJ2-1; TCRdb's D gene call, TRBD1, goes unchecked for lack of DNA. This CDR3 comprises 14 residues. Germline V CDR1 and CDR2: MDHEN, SYDVKM.

J is TRBJ2-1 and V is TRBV4-1; TCRdb reports TRBD1, a call that lacks DNA to check it against. Germline V gives CDR1 MGHRA, CDR2 YSYEKL. The CDR3 runs 15 residues. CDR3 amino acids: CASSQYPDSPNEQFF.

The chain employs TRBV4-3 and TRBJ1-1; TCRdb names TRBD1, which stays unverified in the absence of DNA. Germline CDR1 reads LGHNA; CDR2 reads YSLEER. The CDR3 spans 15 residues. CDR3 sequence: CASSQDRTANTEAFF.

CDR3: CASSFSSPYEQYF. The genes are TRBV7-9 and TRBJ2-7. This CDR3 has 13 amino acids. Germline loops: CDR1 SEHNR, CDR2 FQNEAQ (reference sequence).

The gene calls are TRBV14 and TRBJ2-1; TCRdb reports TRBD1, a call that lacks DNA to check it against. Per germline, CDR1 SGHDN and CDR2 FVKESK. This CDR3 is 14 amino acids long. The CDR3 reads CASSHRTGGNEQFF.

CDR3 sequence reads: CASSLAQGLEYTEAFF. The V and J genes are TRBV7-8 and TRBJ1-1; with no DNA, the TCRdb D assignment of TRBD1 cannot be verified. CDR1 and CDR2 (germline): SGHVS, FQNEAQ. The CDR3 totals 16 residues.

V is TRBV29-1 and J is TRBJ1-6; lacking DNA, the TRBD1 call made by TCRdb goes unchecked. The CDR3 is made up of 18 amino acids. Looked up from germline, CDR1 is SQVTM and CDR2 is ANQGSEA. The CDR3 loop reads CSVEKDRGGLRGNSPLHF.

The CDR3 region is CASSQDQGPYEQYF. This chain connects TRBV4-1 to TRBJ2-7; the D call of TRBD1 rests on TCRdb alone, since no DNA is present to check it. The CDR3 is 14 amino acids. Germline V CDR1 and CDR2: MGHRA, YSYEKL.

The chain is built from TRBV20-1 and TRBJ2-5; TCRdb indicates TRBD2, and absent DNA this call remains unverified. This CDR3 contains 17 residues. Looked up from germline, CDR1 is DFQATT and CDR2 is SNEGSKA (reference sequence). The CDR3 loop reads CSARGLVAGFGLETQYF.

The V gene is TRBV6-5, the J gene TRBJ2-1; with no DNA, the TCRdb D assignment of TRBD2 cannot be verified. Germline values: CDR1 MNHEY, CDR2 SVGAGI. The CDR3 is made up of 14 amino acids. The CDR3 here is CASNGGSPNNEQFF.

This chain links TRBV27 with TRBJ1-6. Per the germline V gene, CDR1 is MNHEY and CDR2 is SMNVEV (reference sequence). This CDR3 contains 14 residues. This CDR3 reads CASSLTSYNSPLHF.

The chain couples TRBV4-1 to TRBJ2-5. The length of the CDR3 is 13 residues. CDR1 and CDR2 from the germline V gene are MGHRA and YSYEKL. The chain's CDR3 is CASSRNYPETQYF.

V and J are TRBV5-4 and TRBJ1-1; TCRdb's assignment of TRBD1 cannot be checked, as there is no DNA. The CDR3 sequence is 14 residues long. In germline, CDR1 is SGHNT, CDR2 YYREEE (reference sequence). The CDR3 spells CASSFGTGVPEAFF.

The rearrangement joins TRBV7-9 to TRBJ1-2. Germline V gene lookup returns CDR1 SEHNR and CDR2 FQNEAQ (reference sequence). The CDR3 contains 13 residues. CDR3 region: CASSPVEREGYTF.

This chain links TRBV20-1 with TRBJ1-3. The CDR3 totals 13 residues. The germline V gene has CDR1 DFQATT and CDR2 SNEGSKA (reference sequence). CDR3 protein: CSARVHSGNTIYF.

The chain's CDR3 is CASSLLGTGTGANVLTF. The chain employs TRBV7-6 and TRBJ2-6; the TCRdb D gene call, TRBD1, has no DNA to confirm it. The CDR3 spans 17 residues. The germline V gene has CDR1 SGHVS and CDR2 FNYEAQ.

The chain couples TRBV7-3 to TRBJ2-5; TCRdb's D call of TRBD1 is untestable without DNA. CDR3 length equals 16 residues. Germline CDR1 and CDR2: SGHTA and FQGTGA. This CDR3 reads CASSLGGQGLGETQYF.

The genes are TRBV2 and TRBJ2-7; TCRdb proposes TRBD1, but this gene call is untestable without DNA. The CDR3 is 15 residues long. Germline CDR1 reads SNHLY; CDR2 reads FYNNEI. The chain's CDR3 is CASTNPGRNSYEQYF.

This sequence joins TRBV27 and TRBJ1-1. The CDR3 totals 14 residues. The germline V gene encodes CDR1 MNHEY and CDR2 SMNVEV (reference sequence). CDR3 sequence reads: CASSSRLTNTEAFF.

This chain uses TRBV29-1 with TRBJ1-5; absent DNA, TCRdb's TRBD1 call cannot be checked. The V gene's germline CDR1 is SQVTM and CDR2 ANQGSEA. This CDR3 region has 14 residues. The CDR3 sequence: CSVVVGGGNQPQHF.

The genes are TRBV13 and TRBJ2-1; lacking DNA, the TRBD1 call made by TCRdb goes unchecked. This CDR3 region has 17 residues. CDR1 is PRHDT, CDR2 FYEKMQ, per germline (reference sequence). The CDR3 here is CASSLRGTNPLYNEQFF. Filled out from reference TRBV13 and TRBJ2-1, the complete variable domain reads AAGVIQSPRHLIKEKRETATLKCYPIPRHDTVYWYQQGPGQDPQFLISFYEKMQSDKGSIPDRFSAQQFSDYHSELNMSSLELGDSALYFCASSLRGTNPLYNEQFFGPGTRLTVL.

The chain carries TRBV20-1 and TRBJ1-1; TCRdb returns TRBD1, unconfirmable since there is no DNA. The CDR3 extends over 15 amino acids. The V gene's germline CDR1 is DFQATT and CDR2 SNEGSKA (reference sequence). The CDR3 loop is CSASPGQAGHTEAFF.